This T cell receptor (beta chain) was obtained from a study of T cell responses to AZD1222 COVID-19 vaccine. Germline CDR1 and CDR2: SQVTM and ANQGSEA. V gave up 6 bases and J gave up 6 bases, with 7 bases separating them. There are 10 residues in the CDR3. Sequencing was performed with immunoSEQ multiplex PCR; in TCRdb, only in-frame clones are kept and a portion is missing. This table holds some 150,000 clones, 70% to 90% found once. This receptor was obtained from an adult who received the AZD1222 COVID-19 vaccine. Here the sequenced sample was peripheral blood, taken 28 days after the second AZD1222 dose. This sequence joins TRBV29-1 and TRBJ2-3; D gene uncertain. The DNA of the CDR3 is TGCAGCGTACTCGCTGATACGCAGTATTTT. It encodes CSVLADTQYF.